These 29 T cell receptor beta chains came from one sample sequenced in a study of T cells expressing NK-cell markers (TCRdb year 2020). The library came from 5' RACE. Instrument on record: Illumina HiSeq 2000. Reads reprocessed by TCRdb are summarized as one entry per CDR3 protein sequence, and DNA is absent. This specimen's table enumerates under 600,000 distinct CDR3 sequences. Together, the top ten hold roughly 1.4% of the sample. The sequencing input was blood T cells: a sorted CD56 or NKG2C T cell subset, CD4+ or CD8+ T cells, or bulk PBMC T cells (not recorded which). These receptors were obtained from a woman in her forties or fifties in good health. Donor details come from another sample of the same person, matched by shared clones.

The CDR3 reads CASSLEAYGTQYF. V and J are TRBV5-1 and TRBJ2-3. Looked up from germline, CDR1 is SGHRS and CDR2 is YFSETQ. The CDR3 is 13 residues long.

The chain joins TRBV5-4 to TRBJ2-1; TCRdb names TRBD1, which stays unverified in the absence of DNA. The CDR3 loop spans 15 amino acids. The V gene's germline CDR1 is SGHNT and CDR2 YYREEE (reference sequence). The CDR3 loop is CASSLLGGSYNEQFF.

The V gene is TRBV27, the J gene TRBJ1-5. The CDR3 totals 14 residues. The V gene's germline CDR1 is MNHEY and CDR2 SMNVEV (reference sequence). CDR3: CASSLGGLRQPQHF.

This chain joins TRBV24-1 and TRBJ2-1. CDR1 KGHDR and CDR2 SFDVKD come from the germline V gene. The CDR3 runs 11 residues. CDR3 protein: CATRGDNEQFF.

The chain carries TRBV12-3 or TRBV12-4 and TRBJ2-5; the D call of TRBD1 rests on TCRdb alone, since no DNA is present to check it. This CDR3 spans 15 amino acids. CDR3 region: CASSPNGQAGETQYF.

The V gene is TRBV7-2, the J gene TRBJ2-2; TCRdb designates TRBD1, a call that cannot be tested without DNA. The length of the CDR3 is 15 residues. Per the germline V gene, CDR1 is SGHTA and CDR2 is FQGNSA. CDR3 protein: CASSRRTGNTGELFF.

The V gene is TRBV5-4, the J gene TRBJ2-5; TCRdb gives TRBD1 as the D gene, but with no DNA this cannot be confirmed. The CDR3 runs to 14 residues. Germline lookup yields CDR1 SGHNT and CDR2 YYREEE (reference sequence). CDR3 region: CASSWTGVQETQYF.

The chain uses TRBV20-1 and TRBJ2-1; TCRdb proposes TRBD1, but this gene call is untestable without DNA. CDR1 and CDR2 from the germline V gene are DFQATT and SNEGSKA (reference sequence). There are 11 residues in the CDR3. The CDR3 spells CSAVDRGHWFF.

The CDR3 spells CASSPRDRANTGELFF. J is TRBJ2-2 and V is TRBV4-1; TCRdb names TRBD1, which stays unverified in the absence of DNA. This CDR3 has 16 residues. CDR1 MGHRA and CDR2 YSYEKL come from the germline V gene.

The rearrangement uses TRBV7-7 and TRBJ2-3; the TRBD2 assignment by TCRdb is unverifiable without DNA. The germline gives CDR1 SSHAT, CDR2 FNYEAQ (reference sequence). There are 20 residues in the CDR3. The CDR3 loop reads CASSLGSWVRGSGSTDTQYF.

The genes are TRBV2 and TRBJ1-3. This CDR3 is 12 amino acids long. From germline, CDR1 is SNHLY and CDR2 FYNNEI. The CDR3: CASTSSGNTIYF.

The V call is TRBV4-1, the J call TRBJ2-3. Germline CDR1 is MGHRA and CDR2 is YSYEKL. This CDR3 spans 16 amino acids. CDR3 region: CASSQAEAVSTDTQYF.

The chain employs TRBV3-1 and TRBJ2-6. Germline CDR1 reads LGHDT; CDR2 reads YNNKEL (reference sequence). This CDR3 has 16 residues. Here the CDR3 reads CASSYHVLAGANVLTF.

The rearrangement uses TRBV21-1 and TRBJ2-3; absent DNA, TCRdb's TRBD1 call cannot be checked. TRBV21-1 is termed a pseudogene. The length of the CDR3 is 17 residues. The CDR3 loop reads CASSKGKRTGLADTQYF.

The chain combines TRBV3-1 with TRBJ2-1. This CDR3 has 17 residues. Germline CDR1 LGHDT, CDR2 YNNKEL (reference sequence). CDR3 amino acids: CASSQEPRSSEYNEQFF.

The chain combines TRBV3-1 with TRBJ2-3; with no DNA, the TCRdb D assignment of TRBD2 cannot be verified. The CDR3 sequence is 16 residues long. In germline, CDR1 is LGHDT, CDR2 YNNKEL (reference sequence). CDR3 sequence: CASSRGLAGGSYTQYF.

The V and J genes are TRBV5-1 and TRBJ2-3. CDR1 is SGHRS, CDR2 YFSETQ, per germline. There are 14 residues in the CDR3. The CDR3: CASGTQLSTDTQYF.

This chain connects TRBV12-3 or TRBV12-4 to TRBJ2-1; the D call of TRBD1 rests on TCRdb alone, since no DNA is present to check it. This CDR3 spans 15 amino acids. The chain's CDR3 is CASRPRTYLARGQFF.

This chain uses TRBV20-1 with TRBJ2-7; absent DNA, TCRdb's TRBD1 call cannot be checked. Germline CDR1 is DFQATT and CDR2 is SNEGSKA (reference sequence). This CDR3 has 13 amino acids. Here the CDR3 reads CSARSRGFYEQYF.

The chain recombines TRBV10-3 with TRBJ1-6. The CDR3 is made up of 13 amino acids. Germline values: CDR1 ENHRY, CDR2 SYGVKD. The CDR3 loop reads CAINGEFGSPLHF.

This sequence joins TRBV7-9 and TRBJ2-3; TCRdb picks TRBD1, but there is no DNA to check that call. The CDR3 runs 16 residues. Per the germline V gene, CDR1 is SEHNR and CDR2 is FQNEAQ (reference sequence). The CDR3 protein is CASSPRTGQGGDTQYF. Full variable domain (outside the CDR3, taken from reference TRBV7-9 and TRBJ2-3): DTGVSQNPRHKITKRGQNVTFRCDPISEHNRLYWYRQTLGQGPEFLTYFQNEAQLEKSRLLSDRFSAERPKGSFSTLEIQRTEQGDSAMYLCASSPRTGQGGDTQYFGPGTRLTVL.

This chain connects TRBV12-3 or TRBV12-4 to TRBJ2-5. The length of the CDR3 is 12 residues. This CDR3 reads CASSLKQETQYF.

The rearrangement links TRBV9 to TRBJ2-3. Germline CDR1 SGDLS, CDR2 YYNGEE. This CDR3 has 14 residues. CDR3 sequence: CASSPGLGTDTQYF.

The genes are TRBV5-1 and TRBJ2-7. This CDR3 has 14 residues. From germline, CDR1 is SGHRS and CDR2 YFSETQ. The CDR3 sequence: CASNRGRSMREQYF. Drawing the rest from reference TRBV5-1 and TRBJ2-7, the complete variable domain is KAGVTQTPRYLIKTRGQQVTLSCSPISGHRSVSWYQQTPGQGLQFLFEYFSETQRNKGNFPGRFSGRQFSNSRSEMNVSTLELGDSALYLCASNRGRSMREQYFGPGTRLTVT.

The chain is built from TRBV7-3 and TRBJ1-1. The CDR3 sequence is 12 residues long. Per the germline V gene, CDR1 is SGHTA and CDR2 is FQGTGA. The CDR3: CASGESSTEAFF.

This rearrangement joins TRBV6-6 to TRBJ1-6; without DNA, the TCRdb call of TRBD1 cannot be checked. This CDR3 is built from 16 residues. The germline V gene has CDR1 MNHNY and CDR2 SVGAGI (reference sequence). The CDR3: CASRDGTYENNSPLHF.

The chain joins TRBV27 to TRBJ2-5; there is no DNA to check the TCRdb D call of TRBD1. This CDR3 is 16 amino acids long. Per germline, CDR1 MNHEY and CDR2 SMNVEV (reference sequence). The CDR3 sequence is CASRRTPGRTEETQYF.

The gene calls are TRBV14 and TRBJ2-5; the TRBD2 assignment by TCRdb is unverifiable without DNA. From germline, CDR1 is SGHDN and CDR2 FVKESK. CDR3 length equals 14 residues. Here the CDR3 reads CASSQWAGGVTQYF.

V usage is TRBV20-1 and J usage is TRBJ2-1; as DNA is missing, the TRBD2 call by TCRdb cannot be tested. The CDR3 length is 16 residues. In germline, CDR1 is DFQATT, CDR2 SNEGSKA (reference sequence). The CDR3 sequence: CSARDAREFSYNEQFF.